This T cell receptor beta chain was recovered during a study of blood T cell repertoires in COVID-19. About the research overall: Donors in the United States, Italy and Spain gave samples during acute or convalescent COVID-19. Nucleic acid was either cDNA or gDNA, and it came from T cells, B-cell-depleted T cells, or PBMCs.

Everyone who took part was roughly 18 to 100 years old, and they came from some 23 US areas. Authors' data handling: It was from reference gene primer amplification that nucleated cell counts were estimated. Sequencing was performed with immunoSEQ multiplex PCR; in TCRdb, only in-frame clones are kept and a portion is missing. The V and J calls and the clone size are those of that table, but D and trimming were determined from the DNA. The data hold a few hundred thousand clones, with roughly nine tenths observed a single time. The TCR was taken from a woman younger than 45 who had recovered from COVID-19. Input material: PBMCs or T cells enriched from blood (not recorded which).

This CDR3 is CASISAGNSPLHF. The CDR3 bases are TGTGCCAGCATCAGTGCCGGGAATTCACCCCTCCACTTT. The chain employs TRBV2 and TRBJ1-6; D remains unclear. Germline V CDR1 and CDR2: SNHLY, FYNNEI. The V gene lost 7 bases and the J gene lost 7 bases, with 11 bases spanning the gap. CDR3 length: 13 residues.